The 25 T cell receptor beta chains listed next were all sequenced from one sample in a study of T cell changes during pregnancy in multiple sclerosis. Produced via immunoSEQ multiplex PCR; TCRdb's table is partial and in-frame only. This sample carries about 60,000 clones, nearly 95% of them seen once, and the ten largest clones take around 0.85%. This specimen was peripheral blood, taken in the first trimester of pregnancy. All receptors derive from a female donor with multiple sclerosis, enrolled in a pregnancy study.

The CDR3 DNA follows: TGCGCCAGCAGCCAAGCCAGCAATGAGCAGTTCTTC. Protein: CASSQASNEQFF. The genes are TRBV4-1 and TRBJ2-1; D is undetermined. This CDR3 contains 12 residues. V lost 1 base, J lost 6 bases, and 4 bases lay in between. CDR1 MGHRA and CDR2 YSYEKL come from the germline V gene.

This chain joins TRBV7-6 and TRBJ2-2, with D perhaps TRBD2 (6 bases). The CDR3 has 14 residues. V lost 1 base and J 6 bases, leaving 9 bases between the germline ends. Germline loops: CDR1 SGHVS, CDR2 FNYEAQ. Written as DNA, the CDR3 is TGTGCCAGCAGCTTAGAGTCTAGCGCCGGGGAGCTGTTTTTT. Protein product: CASSLESSAGELFF.

The chain employs TRBV18 and TRBJ1-1, with 7 nucleotides matching TRBD1. V was pared by 3 bases and J by 0 bases, with 1 base of the junction left unmatched. Germline V gene sequence: CDR1 KGHSH, CDR2 LQKENI. The CDR3 is 14 amino acids. CDR3 residues: CASSPGTVNTEAFF. The CDR3 nucleotides are TGTGCCAGCTCACCCGGGACAGTGAACACTGAAGCTTTCTTT.

The rearrangement joins TRBV6-5 to TRBJ1-6; the D gene is possibly TRBD1 (5 bases). The CDR3 is 13 amino acids. Trimming took 8 bases from V and 7 from J, leaving 12 bases between them. CDR1 is MNHEY, CDR2 SVGAGI, per germline. The CDR3, as DNA: TGTGCCAGCGGACAAATTGCGAATTCACCCCTCCACTTT. Translated, it gives CASGQIANSPLHF.

The genes are TRBV4-3 and TRBJ2-3; D might be TRBD2 (5 bases). Between the trimmed V and J ends, which lost 3 bases and 0 bases, there was a span of 10 bases. Per the germline V gene, CDR1 is LGHNA and CDR2 is YSLEER. The length of the CDR3 is 15 residues. CDR3 sequence: CASSQDSTSTDTQYF. Here the CDR3 DNA reads TGCGCCAGCAGCCAGGACTCTACTAGCACAGATACGCAGTATTTT.

The CDR3 loop is CASSPRDNTFYGYTF. CDR3 bases: TGTGCCAGCAGCCCACGGGACAACACTTTCTATGGCTACACCTTC. V is TRBV9 and J is TRBJ1-2; a possible D gene is TRBD1 (6 bases). The germline V and J ends were trimmed by 4 bases and 4 bases, with 17 bases remaining between them. Looked up from germline, CDR1 is SGDLS and CDR2 is YYNGEE. The CDR3 extends over 15 amino acids.

The chain links TRBV2 to TRBJ2-1; 9 bases align to TRBD1. The junction had 8 bases not matched to a gene; V was cut back by 6 bases and J by 8 bases. The V gene's germline CDR1 is SNHLY and CDR2 FYNNEI. The CDR3 sequence is 14 residues long. As DNA, the CDR3 is TGTGCCAGCAGCCGACAGGGGGGGTGGTATGAGCAGTTCTTC. It codes for CASSRQGGWYEQFF.

This clone was observed a handful of times. The chain recombines TRBV11-3 with TRBJ2-7; 9 positions agree with TRBD1. The CDR3 has 15 amino acids. Germline lookup yields CDR1 SGHNT and CDR2 YENEEA. With 5 bases clipped from V and 7 bases from J, the junction kept 12 bases outside the gene matches. The CDR3 sequence: CASSAVGQGRPEQYF. CDR3 DNA sequence: TGTGCCAGCAGCGCCGTGGGACAGGGTCGTCCGGAGCAGTACTTC.

This chain joins TRBV23-1 and TRBJ2-5, with D perhaps matching TRBD2 (6 bases). TRBV23-1 is an ORF for which the function is uncertain. V gave up 6 bases and J gave up 11 bases, with 25 bases separating them. There are 15 residues in the CDR3. The chain's CDR3 is CASSPPRLDSGEQYF. CDR3 DNA: TGCGCCAGCAGCCCCCCCAGACTGGACTCGGGGGAGCAGTACTTC.

The chain links TRBV28 to TRBJ2-3; 8 nucleotides agree with TRBD1. The V and J ends lost 5 bases and 1 base, in that order; junction bases with no gene match: 2. The CDR3 runs to 14 residues. CDR1 and CDR2 (germline): MDHEN, SYDVKM. The CDR3 spells CASSADRGTDTQYF. The CDR3 region has the DNA TGTGCCAGCAGTGCGGACAGGGGCACAGATACGCAGTATTTT.

The V gene is TRBV7-9, the J gene TRBJ1-5; perhaps TRBD1 as D (6 bases). Trimming cost V 3 bases and J 4 bases, with 13 bases left between them. From germline, CDR1 is SEHNR and CDR2 FQNEAQ (reference sequence). This CDR3 comprises 15 residues. CDR3 region: CASSFMTGLNQPQHF. The CDR3 bases are TGTGCCAGCAGCTTTATGACAGGCCTAAATCAGCCCCAGCATTTT.

This chain links TRBV19 with TRBJ2-5; a possible D gene is TRBD2 (5 bases). V lost 9 bases to trimming and J lost 3 bases, with 20 bases between them. This CDR3 spans 15 amino acids. Germline CDR1 and CDR2: LNHDA and SQIVND (reference sequence). The CDR3 DNA follows: TGTGCCAGCAACGGGGTAGGGCTATCCGAAGAGACCCAGTACTTC. Its translation: CASNGVGLSEETQYF.

The gene calls are TRBV10-3 and TRBJ1-1, with 8 bases fitting TRBD1. The V and J ends lost 3 bases and 0 bases, in that order; junction bases with no gene match: 3. The CDR3 runs to 15 residues. Looked up from germline, CDR1 is ENHRY and CDR2 is SYGVKD. The DNA for the CDR3 is TGTGCCATCAGTGACAGGGGGCTCATGAACACTGAAGCTTTCTTT. This gives the protein CAISDRGLMNTEAFF.

The rearrangement joins TRBV7-5 to TRBJ2-3; whether TRBD2, the table's D call, matches the DNA was not checked. TRBV7-5 is termed a pseudogene. CDR3 length: 17 amino acids. The CDR3 DNA reads TGTGTCAGAAGCTTAGTGGAGCTCACTAGGGGCACAGATACGCAGTATTTT. It specifies CVRSLVELTRGTDTQYF.

The J gene is TRBJ2-3, the V gene TRBV7-2, with TRBD2 as a possible D gene (5 bases). Germline CDR1 SGHTA, CDR2 FQGNSA. This CDR3 has 14 residues. The V gene lost 1 base and the J gene lost 3 bases, with 8 bases spanning the gap. The DNA of the CDR3 is TGTGCCAGCAGCTTAGATTGGAGGACAGATACGCAGTATTTT. Protein sequence: CASSLDWRTDTQYF. Full variable domain (remainder filled in from reference TRBV7-2 and TRBJ2-3): GAGVSQSPSNKVTEKGKDVELRCDPISGHTALYWYRQSLGQGLEFLIYFQGNSAPDKSGLPSDRFSAERTGGSVSTLTIQRTQQEDSAVYLCASSLDWRTDTQYFGPGTRLTVL.

This chain joins TRBV10-1 and TRBJ2-5; weak D call: TRBD1 (5 bases). This CDR3 spans 14 amino acids. Trimming left V 6 bases short and J 2 bases short, with 13 bases between. Germline CDR1 reads WNHNN; CDR2 reads SYGVQD (reference sequence). The DNA of the CDR3 is TGCGCCAGCAGGACAGTTACCTCTCAAGAGACCCAGTACTTC. Its protein product is CASRTVTSQETQYF.

The V gene is TRBV6-5, the J gene TRBJ1-2; possibly TRBD1 for D (5 bases). This CDR3 has 13 residues. Germline values: CDR1 MNHEY, CDR2 SVGAGI. Trimming left V 6 bases short and J 2 bases short, with 10 bases between. Written as DNA, the CDR3 is TGTGCCAGCAGGCTCCAGGGAAACTATGGCTACACCTTC. Translated, it gives CASRLQGNYGYTF.

The V gene is TRBV9, the J gene TRBJ2-7, with 11 bases lining up with TRBD2. Trimming at V came to 4 bases and at J to 1 base, leaving 7 bases not matched to a gene. The CDR3 is 16 amino acids. Germline V CDR1 and CDR2: SGDLS, YYNGEE. CDR3 sequence reads: CASSPRLAGPSYEQYF. CDR3 DNA: TGTGCCAGCAGCCCCCGACTAGCGGGGCCTTCCTACGAGCAGTACTTC.

The rearrangement links TRBV5-1 to TRBJ1-6, with 7 nucleotides matching TRBD1. Germline CDR1 is SGHRS and CDR2 is YFSETQ. This CDR3 is built from 19 residues. V lost 4 bases to trimming and J lost 0 bases; unmatched junction nucleotides: 13. The CDR3 sequence: CASSGGTVSISSYNSPLHF. As DNA, the CDR3 is TGCGCCAGCAGCGGGGGGACAGTAAGTATTAGCTCCTATAATTCACCCCTCCACTTT.

V is TRBV5-6 and J is TRBJ2-5; 12 bases agree with TRBD2. The V gene end was trimmed by 4 bases and the J gene end by 5 bases; junction bases not matched to a gene: 9. The CDR3 covers 16 residues. Germline CDR1 SGHDT, CDR2 YYEEEE. This CDR3 is CASSAPGLAGLETQYF. The CDR3 DNA reads as TGTGCCAGCAGCGCACCAGGACTAGCGGGGTTGGAGACCCAGTACTTC.

This clone was seen only once. The chain carries TRBV5-4 and TRBJ1-4; 8 bases align to TRBD1. Germline V gene sequence: CDR1 SGHNT, CDR2 YYREEE (reference sequence). The CDR3 is 15 residues long. Trimming removed 1 base from V and 6 bases from J; junction bases left unmatched: 5. CDR3 in DNA: TGTGCCAGCAGCTTGCCGGGACAGGAGCATGAAAAACTGTTTTTT. Protein product: CASSLPGQEHEKLFF.

The rearrangement uses TRBV7-2 and TRBJ1-2, with 12 bases identical to TRBD1. Trimming cost V 5 bases and J 6 bases; bases outside gene matches: 10. The CDR3 sequence is 16 residues long. The germline V gene encodes CDR1 SGHTA and CDR2 FQGNSA. The CDR3 sequence: CASSDFRDRGQDGYTF. CDR3 in DNA: TGTGCCAGCAGCGACTTCCGGGACAGGGGGCAAGATGGCTACACCTTC.

This clone came up once. The V and J genes are TRBV7-3 and TRBJ2-1, with D perhaps TRBD2 (5 bases). Trimming shortened V by 5 bases and J by 9 bases, and 20 bases separated the two germline ends. The germline gives CDR1 SGHTA, CDR2 FQGTGA. This CDR3 spans 15 amino acids. CDR3 amino acids: CASSKEPVSGSEQFF. DNA of the CDR3: TGTGCCAGCAGCAAAGAGCCTGTGAGCGGCAGTGAGCAGTTCTTC. Drawing the rest from reference TRBV7-3 and TRBJ2-1, the complete variable domain is GAGVSQTPSNKVTEKGKYVELRCDPISGHTALYWYRQSLGQGPEFLIYFQGTGAADDSGLPNDRFFAVRPEGSVSTLKIQRTERGDSAVYLCASSKEPVSGSEQFFGPGTRLTVL.

V usage is TRBV6-1 and J usage is TRBJ2-3, with D perhaps matching TRBD1 (6 bases). Germline V gene sequence: CDR1 MNHNS, CDR2 SASEGT. CDR3 size: 13 residues. V was pared by 8 bases and J by 2 bases, with 11 bases between. The CDR3 protein is CASAHRDTDTQYF. The DNA of the CDR3 is TGTGCCAGCGCCCACAGGGACACAGATACGCAGTATTTT.

This chain joins TRBV7-8 and TRBJ1-2; 9 bases agree with TRBD1. Per germline, CDR1 SGHVS and CDR2 FQNEAQ. Losses at the gene ends were 5 bases for V and 6 bases for J; bases not matched to a gene: 4. The CDR3 spans 13 residues. In DNA form, the CDR3 reads TGTGCCAGCAGCCGCTGGACAGGGGATGGCTACACCTTC. It encodes CASSRWTGDGYTF. Full variable domain (remainder filled in from reference TRBV7-8 and TRBJ1-2): GAGVSQSPRYKVAKRGQDVALRCDPISGHVSLFWYQQALGQGPEFLTYFQNEAQLDKSGLPSDRFFAERPEGSVSTLKIQRTQQEDSAVYLCASSRWTGDGYTFGSGTRLTVV.